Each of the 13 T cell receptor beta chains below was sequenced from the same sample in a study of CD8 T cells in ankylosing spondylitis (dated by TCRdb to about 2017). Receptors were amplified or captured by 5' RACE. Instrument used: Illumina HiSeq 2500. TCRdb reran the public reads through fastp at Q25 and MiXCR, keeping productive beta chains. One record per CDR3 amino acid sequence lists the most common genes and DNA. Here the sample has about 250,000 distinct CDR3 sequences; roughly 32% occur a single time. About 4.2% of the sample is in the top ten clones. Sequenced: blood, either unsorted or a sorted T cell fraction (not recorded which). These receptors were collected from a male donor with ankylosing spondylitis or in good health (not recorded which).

For the CDR3, the DNA is TGTGCCAGCAGCCTGCTCAGGACCACAGATACGCAGTATTTT. It yields the protein CASSLLRTTDTQYF. This chain joins TRBV3-1 and TRBJ2-3; D is unresolved. The CDR3 is made up of 14 amino acids. Germline CDR1 LGHDT, CDR2 YNNKEL (reference sequence). Trimming stripped 4 bases from V and 2 bases from J, with 10 bases between.

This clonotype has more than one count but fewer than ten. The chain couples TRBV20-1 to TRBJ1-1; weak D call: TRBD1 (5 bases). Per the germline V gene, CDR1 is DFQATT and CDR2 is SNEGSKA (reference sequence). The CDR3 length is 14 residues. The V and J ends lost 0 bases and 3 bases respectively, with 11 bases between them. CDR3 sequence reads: CSARDIEGDTEAFF. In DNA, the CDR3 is TGCAGTGCTAGAGATATCGAAGGGGACACTGAAGCTTTCTTT.

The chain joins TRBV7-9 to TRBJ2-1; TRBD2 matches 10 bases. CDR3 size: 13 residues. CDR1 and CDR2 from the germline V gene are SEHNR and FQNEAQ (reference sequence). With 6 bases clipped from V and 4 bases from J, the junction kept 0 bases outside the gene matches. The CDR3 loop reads CASRLAGYNEQFF. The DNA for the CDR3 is TGTGCCAGCAGACTAGCGGGGTACAATGAGCAGTTCTTC.

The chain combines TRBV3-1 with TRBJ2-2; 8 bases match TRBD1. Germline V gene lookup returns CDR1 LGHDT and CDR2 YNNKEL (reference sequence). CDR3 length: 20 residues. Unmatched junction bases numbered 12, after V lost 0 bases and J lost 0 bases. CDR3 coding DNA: TGTGCCAGCAGCCAAGATCCGCGATCCGGGACAGGCTCGAACACCGGGGAGCTGTTTTTT. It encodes CASSQDPRSGTGSNTGELFF.

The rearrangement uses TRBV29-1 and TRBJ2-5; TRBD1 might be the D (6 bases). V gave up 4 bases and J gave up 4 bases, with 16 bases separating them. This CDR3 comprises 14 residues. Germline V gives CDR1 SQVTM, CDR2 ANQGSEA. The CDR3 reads CSVALRGGVETQYF. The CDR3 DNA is TGCAGCGTTGCGTTGCGTGGGGGCGTAGAGACCCAGTACTTC.

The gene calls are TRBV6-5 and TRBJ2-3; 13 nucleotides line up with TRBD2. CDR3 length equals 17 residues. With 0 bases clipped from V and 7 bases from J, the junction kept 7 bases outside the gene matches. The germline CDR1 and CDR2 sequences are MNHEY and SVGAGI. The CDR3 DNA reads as TGTGCCAGCAGTTACTCCGGACTAGCGGGGGTTTATCATACGCAGTATTTT. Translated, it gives CASSYSGLAGVYHTQYF.

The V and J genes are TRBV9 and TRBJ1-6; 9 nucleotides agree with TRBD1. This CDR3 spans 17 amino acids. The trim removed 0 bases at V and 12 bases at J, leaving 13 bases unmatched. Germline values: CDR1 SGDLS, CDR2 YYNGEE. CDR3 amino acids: CASSVDREGQGFRPLHF. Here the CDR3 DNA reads TGTGCCAGCAGCGTAGACCGGGAGGGACAGGGTTTTAGACCCCTCCACTTT.

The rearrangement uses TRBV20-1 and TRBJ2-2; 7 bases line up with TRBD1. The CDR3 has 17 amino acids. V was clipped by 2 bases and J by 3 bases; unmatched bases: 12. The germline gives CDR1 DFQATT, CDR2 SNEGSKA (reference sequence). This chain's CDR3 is CSARSPNRDSYTGELFF. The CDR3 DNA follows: TGCAGTGCTAGATCACCAAACCGGGACAGTTACACCGGGGAGCTGTTTTTT.

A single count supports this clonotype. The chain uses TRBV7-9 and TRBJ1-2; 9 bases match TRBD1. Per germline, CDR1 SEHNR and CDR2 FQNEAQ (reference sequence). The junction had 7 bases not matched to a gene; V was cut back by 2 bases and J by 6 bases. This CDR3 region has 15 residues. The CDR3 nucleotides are TGTGCCAGCAGCTTACCACAGACAGGGGGTCATGGCTACACCTTC. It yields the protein CASSLPQTGGHGYTF.

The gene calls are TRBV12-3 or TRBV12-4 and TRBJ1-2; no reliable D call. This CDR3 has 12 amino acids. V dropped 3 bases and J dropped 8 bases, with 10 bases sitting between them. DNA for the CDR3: TGTGCCAGCAGTTTGGGCCCCGGAGGCTACACCTTC. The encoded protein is CASSLGPGGYTF.

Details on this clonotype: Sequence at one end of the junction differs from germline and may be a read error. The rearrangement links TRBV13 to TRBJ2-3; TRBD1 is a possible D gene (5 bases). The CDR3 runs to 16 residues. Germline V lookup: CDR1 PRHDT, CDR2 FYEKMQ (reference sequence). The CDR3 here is CASSIGASGRADTQYF. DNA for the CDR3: TGTGCCAGCAGCATAGGGGCCAGTGGCAGAGCAGATACGCAGTATTTT.

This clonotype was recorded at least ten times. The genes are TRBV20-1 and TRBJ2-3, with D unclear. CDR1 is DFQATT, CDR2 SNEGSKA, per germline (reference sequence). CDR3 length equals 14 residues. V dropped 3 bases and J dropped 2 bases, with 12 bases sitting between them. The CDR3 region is CSASKSPVTDTQYF. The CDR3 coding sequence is TGCAGTGCTAGTAAGTCACCCGTCACAGATACGCAGTATTTT.

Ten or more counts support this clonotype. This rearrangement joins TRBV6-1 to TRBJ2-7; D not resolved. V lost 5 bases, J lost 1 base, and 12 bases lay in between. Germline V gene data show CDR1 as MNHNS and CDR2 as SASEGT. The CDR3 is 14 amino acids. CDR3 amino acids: CASSPSLGSYEQYF. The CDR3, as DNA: TGTGCCAGCAGTCCAAGTTTGGGGTCCTACGAGCAGTACTTC.